The source of this T cell receptor (beta chain) is a study of T cell repertoires and HLA-DP antigens. Study at large: Transduced HeLa cells presented HLA-DP to CD4+ T cells.

This CDR3 spans 17 amino acids. V lost 1 base and J lost 4; bases outside the gene matches: 12. CDR1 and CDR2 (germline): SQVTM, ANQGSEA. This clone was seen once. After less than 18 days, CD4+ cells were restimulated 20 to 25 h with the same allogeneic DPB1. Stimulation used HeLa cells expressing transduced HLA-DPA1/DPB1, HLA-DM, invariant chain and CD80. CD4+ T cells were isolated untouched, 95% to 98% pure. Sequencing was performed with immunoSEQ multiplex PCR; in TCRdb, only in-frame clones are kept and a portion is missing. The top ten clones hold 35% to 50% of a sample with about 2,000 clones, over 65% of them seen once. General study findings and limits: Previously undetected clones averaged roughly 40% and 52% against the two alleles respectively. Naive and memory CD4+ repertoires were not analysed separately.

The sequenced sample was CD137- CD4+ T cells from cultured PBMCs. The clonotype was recovered from a man over 45 in good health and CMV-seronegative. The V and J genes are TRBV29-1 and TRBJ2-2, with TRBD1 matching 7 bases. Here the CDR3 reads CSVEAWNRDRTTGELFF. CDR3 sequence (DNA): TGCAGCGTTGAAGCTTGGAACCGGGACAGAACCACCGGGGAGCTGTTTTTT.